The 30 T cell receptor beta chains given below trace back to one sample, sequenced in a study of Ad26.COV2.S vaccination and SARS-CoV-2 variants. TCRdb's table, derived via immunoSEQ multiplex PCR, lists solely in-frame clones and lacks some. The profile covers about 410,000 clones, with roughly nine tenths appearing a single time and around 3.4% taken by the ten largest. Treatment noted: some 19 received Ad26.COV2.S at low or high dose, single or two shots; 5 received placebo; per-sample allocation not given. Each sample was drawn 63 days after the first injection (of vaccine or placebo). This material consisted of peripheral blood, taken in a trial of Ad26.COV2.S vaccine versus placebo. The receptors were gathered from a person aged 18-65 years who received the Ad26.COV2.S COVID-19 vaccine or a placebo.

The table lists this clone with a few counts. This chain links TRBV30 with TRBJ1-2; a weak D match, TRBD1 (6 bases). Germline V lookup: CDR1 GTSNPN, CDR2 SVGIG (reference sequence). The CDR3 is 15 amino acids. V was clipped by 2 bases and J by 6 bases, with 19 bases between them. As DNA, the CDR3 is TGTGCCTGGAGTACGTGGAATAGGGGGTTCGATGGCTACACCTTC. This encodes CAWSTWNRGFDGYTF.

The chain joins TRBV5-1 to TRBJ2-3; TRBD2 matches 7 bases. The CDR3 has 15 residues. Germline CDR1 reads SGHRS; CDR2 reads YFSETQ. V shed 1 base and J 4 bases; nucleotides not matched to a gene: 6. The CDR3 DNA reads as TGCGCCAGCAGCTTGCAGAGCGGGGTCTCAGATACGCAGTATTTT. The encoded protein is CASSLQSGVSDTQYF.

The chain couples TRBV6-5 to TRBJ1-2; TRBD1 is a possible D gene (6 bases). The CDR3 consists of 13 residues. From germline, CDR1 is MNHEY and CDR2 SVGAGI. Trimming stripped 6 bases from V and 0 bases from J, with 8 bases between. CDR3 protein: CASSGQTNYGYTF. Here the CDR3 DNA reads TGTGCCAGCAGCGGACAGACTAACTATGGCTACACCTTC.

The chain joins TRBV7-9 to TRBJ2-1; perhaps TRBD2 as D (5 bases). The germline V gene encodes CDR1 SEHNR and CDR2 FQNEAQ (reference sequence). V lost 3 bases and J 8 bases, leaving 5 bases between the germline ends. CDR3 length: 11 residues. The CDR3 DNA reads as TGTGCCAGCAGCTTTAGCGATGAGCAGTTCTTC. This sequence encodes CASSFSDEQFF.

This chain connects TRBV10-2 to TRBJ1-5; 8 positions match TRBD1. The J segment lost 5 bases and the V segment lost 4 bases, leaving 7 bases of the junction unmatched. This CDR3 comprises 15 residues. Germline values: CDR1 WSHSY, CDR2 SAAADI. CDR3 loop: CASSATGVSYQPQHF. The CDR3 DNA sequence: TGCGCCAGCAGTGCGACAGGGGTTTCTTATCAGCCCCAGCATTTT.

The rearrangement links TRBV5-4 to TRBJ1-1; D gene unclear. CDR1 and CDR2 from the germline V gene are SGHNT and YYREEE (reference sequence). The CDR3 contains 14 residues. V was pared by 4 bases and J by 1 base, with 11 bases between. The chain's CDR3 is CASSPRRENTEAFF. DNA of the CDR3: TGTGCCAGCAGCCCCAGACGGGAGAACACTGAAGCTTTCTTT.

The chain employs TRBV11-2 and TRBJ2-7; possible D gene TRBD2, 5 bases. CDR3 size: 14 residues. V lost 5 bases to trimming and J lost 2 bases, with 13 bases between them. Germline-derived CDR1 and CDR2 are SGHAT and FQNNGV. The CDR3 protein is CASSALTGTYEQYF. For the CDR3, the DNA is TGTGCCAGCAGCGCACTCACGGGGACCTACGAGCAGTACTTC. Complete variable domain (other parts from reference TRBV11-2 and TRBJ2-7): EAGVAQSPRYKIIEKRQSVAFWCNPISGHATLYWYQQILGQGPKLLIQFQNNGVVDDSQLPKDRFSAERLKGVDSTLKIQPAKLEDSAVYLCASSALTGTYEQYFGPGTRLTVT.

CDR3 residues: CASSQNRDRRGTEAFF. The CDR3 coding sequence is TGCGCCAGCAGCCAAAACCGGGACAGACGAGGAACTGAAGCTTTCTTT. V gene TRBV4-3 combines with J gene TRBJ1-1, with TRBD1 identical over 7 bases. CDR1 and CDR2 (germline): LGHNA, YSLEER. The CDR3 extends over 16 amino acids. With 2 bases clipped from V and 5 bases from J, the junction kept 11 bases outside the gene matches.

V is TRBV7-8 and J is TRBJ1-2; D remains ambiguous. CDR1 and CDR2 from the germline V gene are SGHVS and FQNEAQ. V lost 1 base, J lost 4 bases, and 10 bases lay in between. CDR3 length: 14 residues. CDR3 in amino acids: CASSLGLPGYGYTF. The CDR3 bases are TGTGCCAGCAGCTTAGGTCTCCCGGGCTATGGCTACACCTTC.

The chain carries TRBV21-1 and TRBJ1-2. TRBV21-1 is a pseudogene locus. The CDR3 consists of 15 residues. The CDR3 nucleotides read TGTGCCAGCAGCAAAGCGCGGGGGGCGCCGGGTGGCTACACCTTC. Translated: CASSKARGAPGGYTF.

The chain has TRBV5-6 and TRBJ1-1; TRBD1 matches at 7 bases. The V gene end was trimmed by 4 bases and the J gene end by 11 bases; junction bases not matched to a gene: 14. Germline CDR1 is SGHDT and CDR2 is YYEEEE. The CDR3 contains 14 residues. CDR3 loop: CASSPGTAFGGAFF. In nucleotides, the CDR3 is TGTGCCAGCAGCCCCGGGACAGCGTTTGGGGGGGCTTTCTTT.

The gene calls are TRBV5-8 and TRBJ2-3, with TRBD2 matching 9 bases. The CDR3 is 17 residues long. With V trimmed by 2 bases and J by 4 bases, 11 bases remained unmatched. The germline gives CDR1 SGHTS, CDR2 YDEGEE. This chain's CDR3 is CASSLGLAGGLADTQYF. The DNA for the CDR3 is TGTGCCAGCAGCTTAGGTCTGGCGGGGGGGCTCGCAGATACGCAGTATTTT.

This clone has a single count. The genes are TRBV10-2 and TRBJ1-2; D is possibly TRBD1 (5 bases). Germline CDR1 reads WSHSY; CDR2 reads SAAADI. V was pared by 3 bases and J by 4 bases, with 12 bases between. There are 14 residues in the CDR3. CDR3 coding DNA: TGCGCCAGCAGTGACTATAGGGACCGCTATGGCTACACCTTC. Residues: CASSDYRDRYGYTF.

The V gene is TRBV6-5, the J gene TRBJ1-1; tentative D call: TRBD1 (6 bases). The CDR3 is 12 amino acids. Trimming removed 6 bases at V and 7 bases at J, with 12 bases between. The germline V gene has CDR1 MNHEY and CDR2 SVGAGI. CDR3 in amino acids: CASSWTEGEAFF. The CDR3, as DNA: TGTGCCAGCAGCTGGACAGAGGGTGAAGCTTTCTTT.

The chain recombines TRBV3-1 (or the pseudogene TRBV3-2) with TRBJ2-2; 7 nucleotides match TRBD1. With V trimmed by 3 bases and J by 4 bases, 2 bases remained unmatched. Germline CDR1 is LGHDT and CDR2 is YNNKEL (reference sequence). CDR3 length: 14 amino acids. The CDR3 sequence: CASSQGQTTGELFF. The CDR3, as DNA: TGTGCCAGCAGCCAGGGACAGACCACCGGGGAGCTGTTTTTT.

This clone has a single count. V usage is TRBV5-4 and J usage is TRBJ1-2; D may be TRBD1 (5 bases). From germline, CDR1 is SGHNT and CDR2 YYREEE (reference sequence). This CDR3 is 14 amino acids long. Trimming cost V 0 bases and J 3 bases, with 9 bases left between them. The CDR3: CASSLGGADYGYTF. For the CDR3, the DNA is TGTGCCAGCAGCTTGGGAGGGGCAGACTATGGCTACACCTTC.

The V gene is TRBV29-1, the J gene TRBJ1-3; D is uncertain. The V end was cut by 4 bases, the J end by 2 bases, with 9 bases between. CDR3 size: 13 residues. The germline V gene encodes CDR1 SQVTM and CDR2 ANQGSEA. Here the CDR3 DNA reads TGCAGCGTTGTCACAGCGACTGGAAACACCATATATTTT. It yields the protein CSVVTATGNTIYF. Full variable domain (rest looked up from reference TRBV29-1 and TRBJ1-3): SAVISQKPSRDICQRGTSLTIQCQVDSQVTMMFWYRQQPGQSLTLIATANQGSEATYESGFVIDKFPISRPNLTFSTLTVSNMSPEDSSIYLCSVVTATGNTIYFGEGSWLTVV.

This chain connects TRBV9 to TRBJ1-1; D is undetermined. This CDR3 has 13 residues. V lost 4 bases and J 3 bases, leaving 10 bases between the germline ends. CDR1 and CDR2 from the germline V gene are SGDLS and YYNGEE. The CDR3 sequence: CASSPQGDTEAFF. The DNA for the CDR3 is TGTGCCAGCAGCCCCCAAGGTGACACTGAAGCTTTCTTT.

The chain couples TRBV6-1 to TRBJ2-3, with unresolved D. CDR3 size: 16 residues. Germline-derived CDR1 and CDR2 are MNHNS and SASEGT. V lost 2 bases and J 0 bases, leaving 12 bases between the germline ends. The CDR3 DNA reads TGTGCCAGCAGTGAAACCGATCATAAAAGCACAGATACGCAGTATTTT. It yields the protein CASSETDHKSTDTQYF.

This clone appeared a few times. This chain's CDR3 is CASKRGNTEAFF. The CDR3 DNA reads as TGCGCCAGCAAGCGGGGGAACACTGAAGCTTTCTTT. The genes are TRBV5-1 and TRBJ1-1; D gene ambiguous. Germline V lookup: CDR1 SGHRS, CDR2 YFSETQ. The CDR3 has 12 residues. Trimming removed 6 bases from V and 1 base from J, with 7 bases in between.

This rearrangement joins TRBV19 to TRBJ1-2, with D unresolved. Between the trimmed V and J ends, which lost 5 bases and 7 bases, there was a span of 17 bases. CDR1 is LNHDA, CDR2 SQIVND, per germline (reference sequence). This CDR3 is built from 14 residues. CDR3: CASSLRYQASGYTF. The CDR3 nucleotides are TGTGCCAGTAGTCTCCGGTACCAGGCGTCTGGCTACACCTTC.

Details on this clone: The same CDR3 can be traced to other DNA sequences in this sample. J is TRBJ2-3 and V is TRBV19; D gene unclear. V lost 3 bases and J lost 4, with 2 bases in between. This CDR3 is built from 11 residues. Per the germline V gene, CDR1 is LNHDA and CDR2 is SQIVND (reference sequence). Written as DNA, the CDR3 is TGTGCCAGTAGTATTTCAGATACGCAGTATTTT. Translation gives CASSISDTQYF.

The chain combines TRBV7-9 with TRBJ1-4; 8 bases line up with TRBD1. Unmatched junction bases numbered 13, after V lost 5 bases and J lost 8 bases. The CDR3 loop spans 16 amino acids. Germline CDR1 is SEHNR and CDR2 is FQNEAQ (reference sequence). The DNA for the CDR3 is TGTGCCAGCAGCCCCCCTCGACAGGGGATGGGAGAAAAACTGTTTTTT. It yields the protein CASSPPRQGMGEKLFF.

The sample holds a few counts of this clone. CDR3 sequence (DNA): TGCGCCAGCAGCCAAGATTGGGGACAAGAGACCCAGTACTTC. This translates into CASSQDWGQETQYF. The V and J genes are TRBV4-1 and TRBJ2-5; no clear D. CDR1 MGHRA and CDR2 YSYEKL come from the germline V gene. V shed 0 bases and J shed 2 bases, with 7 bases lying between them. The CDR3 length is 14 residues.

The genes are TRBV7-9 and TRBJ1-4; D gene uncertain. Germline V gene data show CDR1 as SEHNR and CDR2 as FQNEAQ (reference sequence). V was cut by 3 bases and J by 4 bases, with 12 bases left in between. The CDR3 contains 15 residues. CDR3 coding DNA: TGTGCCAGCAGCTTTGGGAGGGCCTATAATGAAAAACTGTTTTTT. Encoded protein: CASSFGRAYNEKLFF.

The rearrangement uses TRBV7-9 and TRBJ1-1, with D perhaps matching TRBD1 (5 bases). Germline V gives CDR1 SEHNR, CDR2 FQNEAQ (reference sequence). V lost 2 bases, J lost 11 bases, and 21 bases lay in between. The CDR3 totals 15 residues. CDR3 in amino acids: CASSLSGANSRRAFF. The DNA for the CDR3 is TGTGCCAGCAGCTTATCCGGGGCCAACAGCCGTCGTGCTTTCTTT.

The chain is built from TRBV5-8 and TRBJ2-6, with D possibly TRBD1 on 5 matching bases. V was cut by 0 bases and J by 0 bases, with 7 bases left in between. Germline CDR1 SGHTS, CDR2 YDEGEE. The CDR3 spans 16 residues. The CDR3 coding sequence is TGTGCCAGCAGCTTGGGCAGGGTCTCTGGGGCCAACGTCCTGACTTTC. It yields the protein CASSLGRVSGANVLTF.

The chain has TRBV15 and TRBJ1-1; D may be TRBD1 (6 bases). Germline V lookup: CDR1 LNHNV, CDR2 YYDKDF (reference sequence). The CDR3 contains 15 residues. Trimming shortened V by 0 bases and J by 1 base, and 9 bases separated the two germline ends. The CDR3 DNA follows: TGTGCCACCAGCAGAGATACGGACAGGAACACTGAAGCTTTCTTT. Its translation is CATSRDTDRNTEAFF. Based on the CDR3 plus reference TRBV15 and TRBJ1-1, the full variable domain is DAMVIQNPRYQVTQFGKPVTLSCSQTLNHNVMYWYQQKSSQAPKLLFHYYDKDFNNEADTPDNFQSRRPNTSFCFLDIRSPGLGDTAMYLCATSRDTDRNTEAFFGQGTRLTVV.

This clone was picked up one time. The genes are TRBV6-6 and TRBJ2-5; no reliable D call. This CDR3 has 14 amino acids. Germline V gives CDR1 MNHNY, CDR2 SVGAGI (reference sequence). Trimming shortened V by 2 bases and J by 1 base, and 8 bases separated the two germline ends. The CDR3 coding sequence is TGTGCCAGCAGTTACAGGGTAGGCCAAGAGACCCAGTACTTC. This encodes CASSYRVGQETQYF.

V is TRBV6-5 and J is TRBJ1-1, with D possibly being TRBD1 (6 bases). Per germline, CDR1 MNHEY and CDR2 SVGAGI. The V end was cut by 10 bases, the J end by 3 bases, with 15 bases between. The CDR3 totals 13 residues. CDR3 in amino acids: CATRWGQDTEAFF. CDR3 sequence (DNA): TGTGCCACCCGGTGGGGGCAGGACACTGAAGCTTTCTTT.